Listed below are T cell receptor beta chains from one sample, sequenced in a study of technical replicates of blood from a handful of donors. Repertoires were generated with immunoSEQ multiplex PCR, while TCRdb's copy carries only in-frame clones and drops some. The sample lists around 85,000 clones; just under 95% were seen once. The sample was T cells isolated from PBMCs. These receptors originate from a human donor in good health. Both conserved end residues are part of each CDR3. D genes are given only for firm matches. Size values are once, few and many counts, or a class for expanded clones, and some rows have none.

j_gene: TRBJ2-1
v_gene: TRBV19
d_gene: TRBD1
abundance: .
CDR3nt: TGTGCCAGTACCCCCGTACCGCCGACAGGGAAGGAGGCAAATGAGCAGTTCTTC
CDR3aa: CASTPVPPTGKEANEQFF

j_gene: TRBJ2-2
v_gene: TRBV2
d_gene: .
abundance: .
CDR3nt: TGTGCCAGCACCCAAGCCGGGACAATGGATTACACCGGGGAGCTGTTTTTT
CDR3aa: CASTQAGTMDYTGELFF

j_gene: TRBJ1-2
v_gene: TRBV6-5
d_gene: .
abundance: .
CDR3nt: TGTGCCAGCAGTTATGAATCTACTTTCGAGTACACCTTC
CDR3aa: CASSYESTFEYTF

j_gene: TRBJ1-2
v_gene: TRBV27
d_gene: .
abundance: .
CDR3nt: TGTGCCAGCAGTTTAACAAGCGGGTATGGCTACACCTTC
CDR3aa: CASSLTSGYGYTF

j_gene: TRBJ2-7
v_gene: TRBV10-1
d_gene: TRBD2
abundance: .
CDR3nt: TGCGCCAGCAGTGACCACGATAGCGGGAGCTACGAGCAGTACTTC
CDR3aa: CASSDHDSGSYEQYF

j_gene: TRBJ2-2
v_gene: TRBV5-1
d_gene: .
abundance: .
CDR3nt: TGCGCCAGCAGCTCAAACACAGTCGGGGAGCTGTTTTTT
CDR3aa: CASSSNTVGELFF

j_gene: TRBJ2-1
v_gene: TRBV2
d_gene: TRBD2
abundance: .
CDR3nt: TGTGCCAGTCAAGACCCGGCGGGACTAGCGAAAGGTGAGCAGTTCTTC
CDR3aa: CASQDPAGLAKGEQFF

j_gene: TRBJ2-3
v_gene: TRBV4-1
d_gene: .
abundance: .
CDR3nt: TGCGCCAGCAGCCATCAAGGGGCAGATACGCAGTATTTT
CDR3aa: CASSHQGADTQYF

j_gene: TRBJ2-3
v_gene: TRBV4-2
d_gene: TRBD2
abundance: .
CDR3nt: TGTGCCAGCAGCCAAGGCCAGAGCGGGAGGTCCACAGATACGCAGTATTTT
CDR3aa: CASSQGQSGRSTDTQYF

j_gene: TRBJ1-1
v_gene: TRBV9
d_gene: .
abundance: .
CDR3nt: TGTGCCAGCAGCGCGACAGGTGAGTTGTACACTGAAGCTTTCTTT
CDR3aa: CASSATGELYTEAFF

j_gene: TRBJ2-7
v_gene: TRBV18
d_gene: TRBD1
abundance: .
CDR3nt: TGTGCCAGCTCACCCATACCACAGGGGGACGAGCAGTACTTC
CDR3aa: CASSPIPQGDEQYF

j_gene: TRBJ2-5
v_gene: TRBV25-1
d_gene: .
abundance: .
CDR3nt: TGTGCCAGCACAACACGAGGTTATGGAGAGACCCAGTACTTC
CDR3aa: CASTTRGYGETQYF

j_gene: TRBJ1-1
v_gene: TRBV18
d_gene: .
abundance: .
CDR3nt: TGTGCCAGCTCACCATTCGAGCAGAACACTGAAGCTTTCTTT
CDR3aa: CASSPFEQNTEAFF

j_gene: TRBJ1-1
v_gene: TRBV2
d_gene: .
abundance: .
CDR3nt: TGTGCCAGCACGTATTCAGCGTTCGGTAACACTGAAGCTTTCTTT
CDR3aa: CASTYSAFGNTEAFF

j_gene: TRBJ2-1
v_gene: TRBV5-6
d_gene: .
abundance: .
CDR3nt: TGTGCCAGCAGCTACACAGCTCTGGATGAGCAGTTCTTC
CDR3aa: CASSYTALDEQFF

j_gene: TRBJ1-2
v_gene: TRBV5-1
d_gene: .
abundance: .
CDR3nt: TGCGCCAGCAGCTTGGAGGCAGGAAGCTACACCTTC
CDR3aa: CASSLEAGSYTF

j_gene: TRBJ2-1
v_gene: TRBV9
d_gene: TRBD1
abundance: .
CDR3nt: TGTGCCAGCAGCGTAGGTAAAGGGACAGGGTTCTACAATGAGCAGTTCTTC
CDR3aa: CASSVGKGTGFYNEQFF

j_gene: TRBJ2-2
v_gene: TRBV11-3
d_gene: TRBD1
abundance: few
CDR3nt: TGTGCCAGCAGCTCCAAACAGGGGGACACCGGGGAGCTGTTTTTT
CDR3aa: CASSSKQGDTGELFF

j_gene: TRBJ2-3
v_gene: TRBV19
d_gene: TRBD2
abundance: .
CDR3nt: TGTGCCAGTAGTATTACTAGCGGGAGTGCTAGCACAGATACGCAGTATTTT
CDR3aa: CASSITSGSASTDTQYF

j_gene: TRBJ2-7
v_gene: TRBV7-6
d_gene: TRBD2
abundance: .
CDR3nt: TGTGCCAGCAGCTTATATGCCTTTGGGACTAAGTCCTACGAGCAGTACTTC
CDR3aa: CASSLYAFGTKSYEQYF

j_gene: TRBJ1-2
v_gene: TRBV2
d_gene: TRBD1
abundance: .
CDR3nt: TGTGCCAGCAGTGAGTTATTAGGACAGGGGGCTTCGGACTATGGCTACACCTTC
CDR3aa: CASSELLGQGASDYGYTF

j_gene: TRBJ2-5
v_gene: TRBV14
d_gene: .
abundance: .
CDR3nt: TGTGCCAGCAGCCGATGGGGCACCGCGGGGGAGACCCAGTACTTC
CDR3aa: CASSRWGTAGETQYF